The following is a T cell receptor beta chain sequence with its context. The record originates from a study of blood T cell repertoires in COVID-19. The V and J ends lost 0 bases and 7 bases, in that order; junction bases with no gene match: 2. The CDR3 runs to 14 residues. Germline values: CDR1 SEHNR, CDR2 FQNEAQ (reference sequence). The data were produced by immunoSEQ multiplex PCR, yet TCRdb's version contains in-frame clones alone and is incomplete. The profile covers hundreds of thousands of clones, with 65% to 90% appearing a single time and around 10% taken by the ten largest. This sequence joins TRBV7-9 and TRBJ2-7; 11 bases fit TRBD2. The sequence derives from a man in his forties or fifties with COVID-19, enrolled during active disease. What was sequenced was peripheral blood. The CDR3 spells CASSLASGRVEQYF. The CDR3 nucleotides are TGTGCCAGCAGCTTAGCTAGCGGGAGGGTGGAGCAGTACTTC.